These 17 T cell receptor beta chains were all obtained from the same sample, sequenced in a study of response to subunit inactivated influenza vaccine. TCRdb fed the RT-PCR reads into MiXCR, producing one record per CDR3 protein. The top ten hold around 13% of the sample, which has over 400,000 distinct CDR3 sequences, over 10% seen once. Sequencing used PBMCs from blood, obtained roughly 46 days after vaccination. The receptor set was obtained from a man aged 45-65 years who received an inactivated influenza vaccine.

The J gene is TRBJ2-1, the V gene TRBV27; 7 nucleotides align to TRBD2. V shed 1 base and J 4 bases; nucleotides not matched to a gene: 4. The germline gives CDR1 MNHEY, CDR2 SMNVEV (reference sequence). This CDR3 region has 15 residues. CDR3 sequence reads: CASSLFGSGYNEQFF. The CDR3 nucleotides are TGTGCCAGCAGTTTATTTGGTAGCGGGTACAATGAGCAGTTCTTC.

This clonotype was detected a few times. The chain combines TRBV6-6 with TRBJ2-2, with D unresolved. V was cut by 5 bases and J by 8 bases, with 9 bases left in between. Looked up from germline, CDR1 is MNHNY and CDR2 is SVGAGI (reference sequence). CDR3 size: 12 residues. The DNA for the CDR3 is TGTGCCAGCAGTCAGACCGTAGGGGAGCTGTTTTTT. Its protein product is CASSQTVGELFF.

This clonotype was observed a handful of times. The CDR3 sequence is CASSLWRGTQYF. In DNA form, the CDR3 reads TGTGCCAGCAGTTTATGGCGGGGTACGCAGTATTTT. V is TRBV28 and J is TRBJ2-3, with D tentatively TRBD2 (6 bases). CDR3 length: 12 residues. Looked up from germline, CDR1 is MDHEN and CDR2 is SYDVKM. Trimming took off 0 bases at V and 8 bases at J, with 6 bases between the two ends.

The chain is built from TRBV21-1 and TRBJ1-1; the D call of TRBD1 is as the table states it, not checked on the DNA. TRBV21-1 is deemed a pseudogene. CDR3 length: 15 residues. CDR3 amino acids: CASSTRPVAGTEAFF. For the CDR3, the DNA is TGTGCCAGCAGCACCCGGCCCGTTGCGGGCACTGAAGCTTTCTTT.

This clonotype has just a few counts. This chain links TRBV6-5 with TRBJ2-1, with D perhaps matching TRBD2 (5 bases). Germline CDR1 reads MNHEY; CDR2 reads SVGAGI. This CDR3 comprises 15 residues. Deletions cut 0 bases from V and 6 bases from J, with 12 bases between. CDR3 coding DNA: TGTGCCAGCAGTTACTCACGAGGGTTAGTCAATGAGCAGTTCTTC. It translates to CASSYSRGLVNEQFF.

This clonotype occurred a few times. This sequence joins TRBV5-1 and TRBJ2-7, with 11 positions matching TRBD2. With V trimmed by 0 bases and J by 5 bases, 13 bases remained unmatched. Germline V gene sequence: CDR1 SGHRS, CDR2 YFSETQ. There are 18 residues in the CDR3. The CDR3 sequence: CASSLEPTLAGETDEQYF. The CDR3 region has the DNA TGCGCCAGCAGCTTGGAGCCCACACTAGCGGGAGAGACCGACGAGCAGTACTTC.

A few counts support this clonotype. The chain recombines TRBV6-1 with TRBJ1-3; D perhaps matches TRBD1 (5 bases). Germline-derived CDR1 and CDR2 are MNHNS and SASEGT. V was cut by 5 bases and J by 0 bases, with 14 bases left in between. The CDR3 is 16 amino acids. CDR3 DNA: TGTGCCAGCAGTCAAGGACATCCACTCTCTGGAAACACCATATATTTT. Amino acid sequence: CASSQGHPLSGNTIYF.

The gene calls are TRBV11-2 and TRBJ1-2; TRBD1 might be the D (6 bases). V lost 2 bases to trimming and J lost 7 bases, with 8 bases between them. The CDR3 covers 12 residues. Germline loops: CDR1 SGHAT, CDR2 FQNNGV. The CDR3 sequence: CASSLRGVGYTF. The CDR3 nucleotides are TGTGCCAGCAGCTTAAGGGGGGTTGGCTACACCTTC.

This clonotype has just a few counts. The CDR3 loop reads CSAQTSGGGSEQYF. CDR3 DNA: TGCAGTGCGCAGACTAGCGGGGGGGGCAGCGAGCAGTACTTC. This chain connects TRBV20-1 to TRBJ2-7; 14 bases match TRBD2. Trimming cost V 6 bases and J 6 bases; bases outside gene matches: 7. The CDR3 is made up of 14 amino acids. Germline V gene data show CDR1 as DFQATT and CDR2 as SNEGSKA (reference sequence).

V gene TRBV6-2 or TRBV6-3 combines with J gene TRBJ2-3; 12 nucleotides align to TRBD2. CDR1 is MNHEY and CDR2 is SVGEGT in the germline V gene. CDR3 length: 15 amino acids. J gave up 12 bases and V 4 bases, and 11 bases lay outside the gene matches. The CDR3 here is CASSSWTSGAGIQYF. CDR3 in DNA: TGTGCCAGCAGTTCCTGGACTAGCGGGGCCGGGATCCAGTATTTT.

As regards this clonotype: This may arise from a read error, as a much more abundant clone is one base away. In nucleotides, the CDR3 is TGTGCCATCAGTCGGGACAGGACCTCCGAGCAGTACTTC. Its translation is CAISRDRTSEQYF. The chain has TRBV10-3 and TRBJ2-7, with 8 bases that match TRBD1. V dropped 5 bases and J dropped 6; count of bases not matched to a gene: 6. The CDR3 has 13 amino acids. From germline, CDR1 is ENHRY and CDR2 SYGVKD.

In this sample, this clonotype turned up many times. The chain has TRBV6-1 and TRBJ2-1; possible D gene TRBD1, 6 bases. CDR1 and CDR2 (germline): MNHNS, SASEGT. V lost 6 bases, J lost 0 bases, and 18 bases lay in between. The CDR3 sequence is 17 residues long. CDR3 nucleotides: TGTGCCAGCAGCCGACGTCGACAGGTGAGCTCCTACAATGAGCAGTTCTTC. Its translation is CASSRRRQVSSYNEQFF.

V and J are TRBV20-1 and TRBJ1-5; TRBD1 might be the D (5 bases). Germline CDR1 and CDR2: DFQATT and SNEGSKA (reference sequence). CDR3 length: 14 residues. Trimming removed 7 bases at V and 0 bases at J, with 13 bases between. CDR3 residues: CSGIGTDSNQPQHF. The CDR3 coding sequence is TGCAGTGGCATCGGGACCGATAGCAATCAGCCCCAGCATTTT.

The chain has TRBV5-1 and TRBJ2-2, with D possibly being TRBD2 (5 bases). V was clipped by 4 bases and J by 5 bases, with 18 bases between them. Germline-derived CDR1 and CDR2 are SGHRS and YFSETQ. The CDR3 is 16 amino acids. The DNA of the CDR3 is TGCGCCAGCAGCACGGGCGGAAGGCCGGGGACCGGGGAGCTGTTTTTT. Translating it yields CASSTGGRPGTGELFF.

This sequence joins TRBV6-5 and TRBJ1-5; 10 bases match TRBD1. Germline V CDR1 and CDR2: MNHEY, SVGAGI. J lost 1 base, V lost 4 bases, and 4 bases had no gene match. CDR3 length: 16 residues. The CDR3 reads CASSLDRGGSNQPQHF. CDR3 nucleotides: TGTGCCAGCAGTTTGGACAGGGGGGGGAGCAATCAGCCCCAGCATTTT.

CDR3 protein: CASSVVLGPNLIYEQYF. CDR3 in DNA: TGTGCCAGCAGCGTAGTGTTGGGGCCCAACTTAATCTACGAGCAGTACTTC. The chain employs TRBV9 and TRBJ2-7; weak D call: TRBD1 (5 bases). CDR3 length equals 17 residues. Germline CDR1 reads SGDLS; CDR2 reads YYNGEE. V was clipped by 0 bases and J by 3 bases, with 19 bases between them.

The chain carries TRBV20-1 and TRBJ2-3; D may correspond to TRBD1 or TRBD2 (7 bases each). Germline values: CDR1 DFQATT, CDR2 SNEGSKA (reference sequence). Trimming left V 5 bases short and J 2 bases short, with 14 bases between. The CDR3 is 14 residues long. The CDR3 reads CSARRGGDTDTQYF. The DNA for the CDR3 is TGCAGTGCTCGCAGGGGGGGAGACACAGATACGCAGTATTTT.